One sample yielded the 28 T cell receptor beta chains listed below, sequenced in a study of blood T cell repertoires in COVID-19. The assay was immunoSEQ multiplex PCR, and TCRdb's table has in-frame clones only and misses some. The repertoire holds some 150,000 clones, with around 83% as singletons. Specimen: peripheral blood. The receptors here all came from a woman in her sixties or seventies with acute or convalescent COVID-19.

This clone was detected only once. The V and J genes are TRBV23-1 and TRBJ2-2; D is possibly TRBD1 (6 bases). TRBV23-1 belongs to the ORF category, with a function that is uncertain. Trimming took off 3 bases at V and 4 bases at J, with 21 bases between the two ends. The CDR3 spans 18 residues. CDR3 nucleotides: TGCGCCAGCAGTCAGCCTACCCTACCAGGGGCGGGCACCGGGGAGCTGTTTTTT. As protein: CASSQPTLPGAGTGELFF.

This chain uses TRBV4-1 with TRBJ1-2; D ambiguous. V lost 0 bases and J 0 bases, leaving 11 bases between the germline ends. Germline-derived CDR1 and CDR2 are MGHRA and YSYEKL. This CDR3 is 16 amino acids long. The CDR3 sequence: CASSQDGRGANYGYTF. In nucleotides, the CDR3 is TGCGCCAGCAGCCAAGATGGTCGGGGAGCTAACTATGGCTACACCTTC.

This chain connects TRBV6-1 to TRBJ2-7, with D possibly TRBD1 on 6 matching bases. Deletions cut 0 bases from V and 5 bases from J, with 17 bases between. The CDR3 runs to 16 residues. In germline, CDR1 is MNHNS, CDR2 SASEGT. CDR3 loop: CASSEAATGRYDEQYF. The CDR3 DNA reads TGTGCCAGCAGTGAAGCTGCTACAGGGCGCTACGACGAGCAGTACTTC.

In DNA form, the CDR3 reads TGTGCCAGCAGTTCCCGACTAGCGGGGGGGCCAAGTTCTGAGACCCAGTACTTC. Its protein product is CASSSRLAGGPSSETQYF. This chain uses TRBV27 with TRBJ2-5; 14 bases line up with TRBD2. This CDR3 spans 18 amino acids. Germline loops: CDR1 MNHEY, CDR2 SMNVEV (reference sequence). Trimming cost V 4 bases and J 5 bases; bases outside gene matches: 12.

The V gene is TRBV2, the J gene TRBJ2-7; D perhaps matches TRBD2 (7 bases). V lost 7 bases and J lost 2, with 15 bases in between. CDR1 is SNHLY and CDR2 is FYNNEI in the germline V gene. The CDR3 extends over 14 amino acids. The CDR3 DNA reads TGTGCCAGCAAGGGGGGGAACGGGGCCTACGAGCAGTACTTC. Amino acids: CASKGGNGAYEQYF.

CDR3 nucleotides: TGTGCCAGCAGCCAGACTAGCGTCGGCGAGCAGTACTTC. It is translated as CASSQTSVGEQYF. The chain recombines TRBV7-2 with TRBJ2-7; 8 nucleotides align to TRBD2. The CDR3 is made up of 13 amino acids. V dropped 5 bases and J dropped 6; count of bases not matched to a gene: 6. Germline loops: CDR1 SGHTA, CDR2 FQGNSA.

The J gene is TRBJ1-1, the V gene TRBV5-1, with 7 bases that match TRBD1. The CDR3 is 16 amino acids. The ends lost 4 bases at V and 0 bases at J; junction bases unmatched: 9. The germline gives CDR1 SGHRS, CDR2 YFSETQ. Here the CDR3 reads CASSPLTGSVNTEAFF. In nucleotides, the CDR3 is TGCGCCAGCAGCCCCTTGACAGGGAGCGTGAACACTGAAGCTTTCTTT.

The chain couples TRBV29-1 to TRBJ1-1, with unresolved D. This CDR3 comprises 15 residues. Trimming took off 3 bases at V and 1 base at J, with 15 bases between the two ends. Looked up from germline, CDR1 is SQVTM and CDR2 is ANQGSEA. CDR3 in amino acids: CSVEENGRENTEAFF. The CDR3 DNA sequence: TGCAGCGTTGAGGAGAACGGGCGGGAGAACACTGAAGCTTTCTTT. Using reference TRBV29-1 and TRBJ1-1 for the parts outside the CDR3, the full variable domain is SAVISQKPSRDICQRGTSLTIQCQVDSQVTMMFWYRQQPGQSLTLIATANQGSEATYESGFVIDKFPISRPNLTFSTLTVSNMSPEDSSIYLCSVEENGRENTEAFFGQGTRLTVV.

The rearrangement joins TRBV25-1 to TRBJ1-3; D might be TRBD1 (5 bases). Germline CDR1 reads MGHDK; CDR2 reads SYGVNS. V shed 3 bases and J shed 3 bases, with 9 bases lying between them. This CDR3 has 14 residues. Here the CDR3 DNA reads TGTGCCAGCAGTGACAGGGCTAGTGGAAACACCATATATTTT. Its protein product is CASSDRASGNTIYF.

The chain carries TRBV9 and TRBJ2-5; 7 nucleotides match TRBD2. The germline V gene has CDR1 SGDLS and CDR2 YYNGEE. This CDR3 has 14 amino acids. Losses at the gene ends were 1 base for V and 3 bases for J; bases not matched to a gene: 3. CDR3 sequence: CASSVSSGEETQYF. The CDR3 coding sequence is TGTGCCAGCAGCGTATCGAGCGGGGAAGAGACCCAGTACTTC.

This clone was counted at least ten times. The chain has TRBV5-4 and TRBJ1-2, with 9 bases aligning to TRBD1. Germline V lookup: CDR1 SGHNT, CDR2 YYREEE (reference sequence). The CDR3 has 15 residues. Unmatched junction bases numbered 8, after V lost 0 bases and J lost 8 bases. The CDR3 region has the DNA TGTGCCAGCAGCTTGGTGGGGACAGGGTCGGGGGGCTACACCTTC. It yields the protein CASSLVGTGSGGYTF.

The genes are TRBV9 and TRBJ2-5, with D maybe TRBD2 (6 bases). Germline CDR1 is SGDLS and CDR2 is YYNGEE. The CDR3 sequence is 16 residues long. V was cut by 2 bases and J by 0 bases, with 14 bases left in between. The DNA of the CDR3 is TGTGCCAGCAGCGTGGCGGGGTCCGACAACCAAGAGACCCAGTACTTC. Protein sequence: CASSVAGSDNQETQYF.

The rearrangement uses TRBV11-2 and TRBJ1-6, with D hard to call. Trimming took 2 bases from V and 10 from J, leaving 9 bases between them. The CDR3 is made up of 13 amino acids. Per germline, CDR1 SGHAT and CDR2 FQNNGV. CDR3 sequence (DNA): TGTGCCAGCAGCTTAAAGCTGGAGTCACCCCTCCACTTT. Its translation: CASSLKLESPLHF.

The CDR3 sequence: CASTPNGGDRASQPQHF. As DNA, the CDR3 is TGTGCCAGCACACCCAATGGGGGGGACAGGGCTTCTCAGCCCCAGCATTTT. V usage is TRBV27 and J usage is TRBJ1-5; 9 bases are a match to TRBD1. Per germline, CDR1 MNHEY and CDR2 SMNVEV (reference sequence). The CDR3 length is 17 residues. With 7 bases clipped from V and 6 bases from J, the junction kept 16 bases outside the gene matches.

This clone came up once. The CDR3: CASSLLSTSGATYTQYF. In DNA form, the CDR3 reads TGCGCCAGCAGCTTGCTCTCGACTAGCGGGGCCACTTATACGCAGTATTTT. This chain uses TRBV5-1 with TRBJ2-3; 11 bases agree with TRBD2. The CDR3 loop spans 17 amino acids. Germline lookup yields CDR1 SGHRS and CDR2 YFSETQ. V gave up 1 base and J gave up 7 bases; unmatched junction bases: 11.

In nucleotides, the CDR3 is TGCGCCAGCAGCCAAGAGGCCGCCACTAGCTTGCAGACCCAGTACTTC. Protein: CASSQEAATSLQTQYF. The V gene is TRBV4-3, the J gene TRBJ2-5, with D possibly TRBD2 on 6 matching bases. CDR1 is LGHNA and CDR2 is YSLEER in the germline V gene. V dropped 0 bases and J dropped 6 bases, with 17 bases sitting between them. The CDR3 runs to 16 residues.

This clone was seen once. V and J are TRBV10-1 and TRBJ1-3; TRBD1 matches 7 bases. Trimming cost V 6 bases and J 0 bases; bases outside gene matches: 8. Germline-derived CDR1 and CDR2 are WNHNN and SYGVQD (reference sequence). This CDR3 spans 16 amino acids. CDR3 nucleotides: TGCGCCAGCAGAGGACAGGCCACAGTCTCTGGAAACACCATATATTTT. Protein product: CASRGQATVSGNTIYF.

The rearrangement uses TRBV18 and TRBJ2-1; perhaps TRBD1 as D (6 bases). There are 16 residues in the CDR3. Looked up from germline, CDR1 is KGHSH and CDR2 is LQKENI. V lost 4 bases, J lost 0 bases, and 13 bases lay in between. The CDR3 reads CASSRVRGSSYNEQFF. The CDR3 bases are TGTGCCAGCTCACGAGTGAGGGGGAGCTCCTACAATGAGCAGTTCTTC.

J is TRBJ2-7 and V is TRBV30; 12 bases map to TRBD2. The ends lost 3 bases at V and 6 bases at J; junction bases unmatched: 9. Germline V gene data show CDR1 as GTSNPN and CDR2 as SVGIG (reference sequence). CDR3 length equals 15 residues. In DNA form, the CDR3 reads TGTGCCTGGAGACCCCCTAGCGGGGGGGGGTCCGAGCAGTACTTC. Translation: CAWRPPSGGGSEQYF.

V is TRBV4-1 and J is TRBJ1-1; 7 bases are shared with TRBD1. The CDR3 is 12 amino acids. Per the germline V gene, CDR1 is MGHRA and CDR2 is YSYEKL. V dropped 9 bases and J dropped 5; count of bases not matched to a gene: 6. CDR3 loop: CARRDRRTEAFF. Here the CDR3 DNA reads TGCGCCAGAAGGGACAGAAGGACTGAAGCTTTCTTT.

The rearrangement joins TRBV2 to TRBJ1-6; 9 bases are a match to TRBD1. This CDR3 spans 15 amino acids. Looked up from germline, CDR1 is SNHLY and CDR2 is FYNNEI. J was trimmed by 8 bases and V by 8 bases; bases with no gene match: 10. In DNA form, the CDR3 reads TGTGCCAGCTGGGGACAGGGCCTGAGGGATTCACCCCTCCACTTT. It codes for CASWGQGLRDSPLHF.

This clone was seen once. The rearrangement links TRBV7-2 to TRBJ1-2, with D uncertain. The CDR3 has 12 residues. The germline gives CDR1 SGHTA, CDR2 FQGNSA. Trimming pared 4 bases from V and 3 bases from J, leaving 6 bases between. DNA for the CDR3: TGTGCCAGCAGCTCGGGGTACTATGGCTACACCTTC. As protein: CASSSGYYGYTF.

The V call is TRBV6-5, the J call TRBJ2-5; D uncertain. Germline V gives CDR1 MNHEY, CDR2 SVGAGI. The CDR3 loop spans 14 amino acids. With 0 bases removed from V and 1 base from J, the gap between germline ends came to 6 bases. CDR3 DNA: TGTGCCAGCAGTTACTCTGGCAGCCAAGAGACCCAGTACTTC. Its translation: CASSYSGSQETQYF.

The rearrangement links TRBV30 to TRBJ1-2; D remains ambiguous. CDR1 is GTSNPN, CDR2 SVGIG, per germline (reference sequence). The CDR3 is 13 amino acids. Trimming stripped 4 bases from V and 2 bases from J, with 11 bases between. CDR3 amino acids: CAWKAGPNYGYTF. As DNA, the CDR3 is TGTGCCTGGAAAGCGGGTCCGAACTATGGCTACACCTTC.

J is TRBJ1-3 and V is TRBV6-5; unclear D gene. Trimming took off 10 bases at V and 0 bases at J, with 10 bases between the two ends. Germline V CDR1 and CDR2: MNHEY, SVGAGI. The CDR3 runs 13 residues. This CDR3 is CATNSGSGNTIYF. In nucleotides, the CDR3 is TGTGCCACCAACTCTGGCTCTGGAAACACCATATATTTT.

The rearrangement links TRBV30 to TRBJ2-2, with 8 positions matching TRBD1. CDR3 length equals 15 residues. In germline, CDR1 is GTSNPN, CDR2 SVGIG (reference sequence). V shed 4 bases, J shed 7 bases, and the junction held 11 bases outside the gene matches. The CDR3 sequence is CAWTGGVTQGGELFF. DNA for the CDR3: TGTGCCTGGACAGGGGGCGTAACACAAGGCGGGGAGCTGTTTTTT.

The V gene is TRBV3-1 (or the pseudogene TRBV3-2), the J gene TRBJ1-1; 10 bases align to TRBD1. The V gene end was trimmed by 3 bases and the J gene end by 5 bases; junction bases not matched to a gene: 9. In germline, CDR1 is LGHDT, CDR2 YNNKEL (reference sequence). The CDR3 runs to 16 residues. CDR3 nucleotide sequence: TGTGCCAGCAGCCACCAGACAGGGGGCGCGGATACTGAAGCTTTCTTT. Residues: CASSHQTGGADTEAFF.

The rearrangement links TRBV19 to TRBJ2-3, with no clear D. Trimming took off 5 bases at V and 2 bases at J, with 8 bases between the two ends. Germline values: CDR1 LNHDA, CDR2 SQIVND (reference sequence). This CDR3 contains 13 residues. CDR3 sequence (DNA): TGTGCCAGTAGTTATACAGTCACAGATACGCAGTATTTT. It is translated as CASSYTVTDTQYF.